This entry features one T cell receptor (beta chain) sequence. Using immunoSEQ multiplex PCR, the repertoire was profiled, and TCRdb retains in-frame clones only, with some absent. In the table there are about 58,000 clones, around 83% of which are singletons. V lost 3 bases and J lost 4, with 12 bases in between. The germline V gene has CDR1 KGHDR and CDR2 SFDVKD. CDR3 length: 15 amino acids. This entry belongs to a study of blood T cell repertoires in COVID-19. Source material: peripheral blood. This TCR was sampled from a man aged 45-65 years with COVID-19, enrolled during active disease. The chain joins TRBV24-1 to TRBJ2-4; D perhaps matches TRBD1 (8 bases). The CDR3 reads CATSDPQGGKNIQYF. DNA for the CDR3: TGTGCCACCAGTGATCCACAGGGGGGGAAAAACATTCAGTACTTC.